This record covers a single T cell receptor (beta chain). Trimming took 5 bases from V and 1 from J; bases not matched to a gene: 7. This CDR3 is built from 15 residues. Germline CDR1 PRHDT, CDR2 FYEKMQ (reference sequence). Libraries were prepared by immunoSEQ multiplex PCR; TCRdb keeps only in-frame clonotypes and omits some of them. The sample records 160,000 or so clones, over 75% being singletons. The data belong to a study of blood T cell repertoires in COVID-19. The study recruited people aged roughly 18 to 95 years across more than 20 US areas. Categorization into cohorts depended on clinical history that participants reported.

The chain recombines TRBV13 with TRBJ1-1; 7 bases are a match to TRBD1. The source of this sequence is a human donor with acute COVID-19. The donor label of this sample is uncertain. What was sequenced was PBMCs or T cells enriched from blood (not recorded which). CDR3 residues: CASSTGQVGNTEAFF. In DNA, the CDR3 is TGTGCCAGCAGCACCGGACAGGTCGGGAACACTGAAGCTTTCTTT.